Following are 18 T cell receptor beta chains from one sample sequenced in a study of radiotherapy plus CTLA-4 blockade in lung cancer. TCRdb's table, derived via immunoSEQ multiplex PCR, lists solely in-frame clones and lacks some. The sample consists of fewer than 75,000 clones, around 90% of them appearing once. The sample was peripheral blood, taken from a patient treated with radiotherapy plus ipilimumab. Receptors originate from a human donor with non-small cell lung cancer that progressed on radiotherapy plus ipilimumab.

This rearrangement joins TRBV7-9 to TRBJ1-1; tentatively, D is TRBD1 (6 bases). From germline, CDR1 is SEHNR and CDR2 FQNEAQ (reference sequence). This CDR3 has 16 amino acids. The V gene lost 1 base and the J gene lost 4 bases, with 16 bases spanning the gap. CDR3 nucleotides: TGTGCCAGCAGCTTAGATATTCAGGGGCGCGCCACTGAAGCTTTCTTT. Translated, it gives CASSLDIQGRATEAFF.

The rearrangement links TRBV21-1 to TRBJ2-7; TRBD1 is the table's D call, not checked against the DNA. TRBV21-1 is given as a pseudogene. The CDR3 is made up of 14 amino acids. CDR3 in DNA: TGTGCCAGCAGCATTACAGGGGATTCCTACGAGCAGTACTTC. Translating it yields CASSITGDSYEQYF.

This clone was seen a handful of times. CDR3 amino acids: CASGLADRGHDELFF. DNA of the CDR3: TGTGCTAGTGGTTTGGCAGACAGGGGGCATGATGAGCTGTTTTTT. The chain couples TRBV12-5 to TRBJ2-2; 10 nucleotides align to TRBD1. The CDR3 has 15 amino acids. Germline trimming cut 1 base from V and 11 bases from J; bases unmatched to any gene: 7. Germline lookup yields CDR1 LGHNT and CDR2 FRNRAP.

The rearrangement joins TRBV7-9 to TRBJ2-6; 8 bases are shared with TRBD2. Unmatched junction bases numbered 0, after V lost 3 bases and J lost 2 bases. The CDR3 length is 15 residues. The germline CDR1 and CDR2 sequences are SEHNR and FQNEAQ (reference sequence). The CDR3 DNA follows: TGTGCCAGCAGCTTCGGGAGGGCTGGGGCCAACGTCCTGACTTTC. Amino acids: CASSFGRAGANVLTF.

The chain uses TRBV15 and TRBJ1-4; maybe TRBD1 (5 bases). Germline loops: CDR1 LNHNV, CDR2 YYDKDF (reference sequence). This CDR3 is 14 amino acids long. Trimming stripped 1 base from V and 6 bases from J, with 9 bases between. The CDR3 reads CATSRARDDEKLFF. CDR3 DNA: TGTGCCACCAGCAGAGCCAGGGACGATGAAAAACTGTTTTTT.

The V gene is TRBV28, the J gene TRBJ2-7; D call uncertain. Germline V gene data show CDR1 as MDHEN and CDR2 as SYDVKM. V was trimmed by 5 bases and J by 3 bases, leaving 14 bases between them. The CDR3 is 14 residues long. The CDR3 protein is CASSISRGIYEQYF. Written as DNA, the CDR3 is TGTGCCAGCAGTATAAGCCGTGGTATCTACGAGCAGTACTTC.

The V call is TRBV15, the J call TRBJ1-5; D is unclear. The CDR3 is 14 residues long. The germline V gene encodes CDR1 LNHNV and CDR2 YYDKDF (reference sequence). The V and J ends lost 1 base and 7 bases respectively, with 11 bases between them. The CDR3 reads CATSRAGSGQPQHF. CDR3 in DNA: TGTGCCACCAGCAGAGCCGGGTCTGGGCAGCCCCAGCATTTT.

The V call is TRBV11-2, the J call TRBJ2-7; D unresolved. The CDR3 loop spans 11 amino acids. Germline CDR1 SGHAT, CDR2 FQNNGV. The V gene lost 5 bases and the J gene lost 3 bases, with 5 bases spanning the gap. The CDR3 DNA reads TGTGCCAGCAGCGGGAACTACGAGCAGTACTTC. This encodes CASSGNYEQYF.

V and J are TRBV30 and TRBJ1-1; 7 bases align to TRBD1. Germline V lookup: CDR1 GTSNPN, CDR2 SVGIG (reference sequence). With V trimmed by 3 bases and J by 10 bases, 11 bases remained unmatched. The CDR3 extends over 13 amino acids. The CDR3: CAWRSSGQISAFF. DNA for the CDR3: TGTGCCTGGAGGTCTTCGGGACAGATCTCAGCTTTCTTT.

The chain couples TRBV28 to TRBJ1-6; D is ambiguous. Trimming stripped 10 bases from V and 10 bases from J, with 11 bases between. Germline V gives CDR1 MDHEN, CDR2 SYDVKM. The CDR3 spans 11 residues. CDR3 DNA: TGTGCCACCCAAGGTTACTCACCCCTCCACTTT. This encodes CATQGYSPLHF.

The chain joins TRBV5-1 to TRBJ1-1, with D unclear. Between the trimmed V and J ends, which lost 4 bases and 1 base, there was a span of 8 bases. The CDR3 contains 13 residues. Germline V lookup: CDR1 SGHRS, CDR2 YFSETQ. The CDR3 DNA reads TGCGCCAGCAGCCGGACCGCGAACACTGAAGCTTTCTTT. It translates to CASSRTANTEAFF.

The rearrangement links TRBV7-6 to TRBJ2-1; no definite D call. Germline V CDR1 and CDR2: SGHVS, FNYEAQ. This CDR3 comprises 13 residues. V was cut by 1 base and J by 9 bases, with 10 bases left in between. The CDR3 reads CASSLGSSGEQFF. For the CDR3, the DNA is TGTGCCAGCAGCTTAGGTTCGTCAGGTGAGCAGTTCTTC.

Concerning this clone itself: The sample contains more than one DNA sequence encoding this CDR3. The V and J genes are TRBV6-5 and TRBJ1-1; the match to TRBD1 covers 9 bases. V dropped 5 bases and J dropped 0; count of bases not matched to a gene: 1. The CDR3 contains 14 residues. From germline, CDR1 is MNHEY and CDR2 SVGAGI. Written as DNA, the CDR3 is TGTGCCAGCAGTAGGGACAGGGTGAACACTGAAGCTTTCTTT. The encoded protein is CASSRDRVNTEAFF.

V and J are TRBV5-7 and TRBJ1-1, with TRBD1 identical over 7 bases. TRBV5-7 is identified as an open reading frame with a role that is uncertain. The trim removed 3 bases at V and 0 bases at J, leaving 2 bases unmatched. The CDR3 covers 14 residues. CDR3 sequence: CASSWDRLNTEAFF. CDR3 sequence (DNA): TGTGCCAGCAGCTGGGACAGATTGAACACTGAAGCTTTCTTT.

The rearrangement links TRBV4-2 to TRBJ2-1; the match to TRBD1 covers 7 bases. Germline-derived CDR1 and CDR2 are LGHNA and YNFKEQ. The junction had 7 bases not matched to a gene; V was cut back by 1 base and J by 4 bases. The CDR3 runs to 16 residues. CDR3 sequence: CASSQAAGTVYNEQFF. CDR3 coding DNA: TGTGCCAGCAGCCAAGCCGCCGGGACAGTTTACAATGAGCAGTTCTTC.

This clone was recorded a few times. This rearrangement joins TRBV2 to TRBJ1-5; TRBD1 aligns across 9 bases. CDR1 SNHLY and CDR2 FYNNEI come from the germline V gene. V shed 2 bases, J shed 4 bases, and the junction held 6 bases outside the gene matches. There are 16 residues in the CDR3. CDR3 in amino acids: CASSETRTGVNQPQHF. DNA for the CDR3: TGTGCCAGCAGTGAAACCCGGACAGGGGTTAATCAGCCCCAGCATTTT.

The rearrangement links TRBV5-4 to TRBJ2-7; D may match TRBD1 or TRBD2 (5 bases each). V was clipped by 5 bases and J by 0 bases, with 12 bases between them. The CDR3 covers 14 residues. Germline V gene sequence: CDR1 SGHNT, CDR2 YYREEE (reference sequence). The CDR3 loop is CASRGDESSYEQYV. CDR3 bases: TGTGCCAGCAGAGGGGACGAGAGCTCCTACGAGCAGTACGTC.

V is TRBV27 and J is TRBJ1-4; D unclear. In germline, CDR1 is MNHEY, CDR2 SMNVEV (reference sequence). The CDR3 is made up of 13 amino acids. V was trimmed by 5 bases and J by 7 bases, leaving 11 bases between them. CDR3 sequence: CASSGGRFEKLFF. As DNA, the CDR3 is TGTGCCAGCAGTGGCGGTCGGTTTGAAAAACTGTTTTTT.